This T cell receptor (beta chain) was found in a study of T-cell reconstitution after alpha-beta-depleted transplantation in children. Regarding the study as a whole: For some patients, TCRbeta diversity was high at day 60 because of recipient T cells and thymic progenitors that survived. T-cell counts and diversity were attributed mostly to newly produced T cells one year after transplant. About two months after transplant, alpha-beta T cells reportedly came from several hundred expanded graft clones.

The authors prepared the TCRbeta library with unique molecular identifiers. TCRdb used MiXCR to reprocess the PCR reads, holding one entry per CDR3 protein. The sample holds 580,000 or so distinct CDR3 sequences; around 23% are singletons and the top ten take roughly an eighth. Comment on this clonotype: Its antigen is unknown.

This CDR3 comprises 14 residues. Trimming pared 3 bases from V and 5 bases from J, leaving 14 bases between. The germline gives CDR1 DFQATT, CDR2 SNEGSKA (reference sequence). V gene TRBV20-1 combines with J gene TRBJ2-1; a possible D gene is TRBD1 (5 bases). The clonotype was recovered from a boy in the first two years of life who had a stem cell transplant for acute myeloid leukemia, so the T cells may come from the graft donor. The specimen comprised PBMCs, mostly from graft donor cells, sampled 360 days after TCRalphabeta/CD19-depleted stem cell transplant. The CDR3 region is CSASARARNNEQFF. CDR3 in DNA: TGCAGTGCTAGTGCCAGGGCGAGGAACAATGAGCAGTTCTTC.